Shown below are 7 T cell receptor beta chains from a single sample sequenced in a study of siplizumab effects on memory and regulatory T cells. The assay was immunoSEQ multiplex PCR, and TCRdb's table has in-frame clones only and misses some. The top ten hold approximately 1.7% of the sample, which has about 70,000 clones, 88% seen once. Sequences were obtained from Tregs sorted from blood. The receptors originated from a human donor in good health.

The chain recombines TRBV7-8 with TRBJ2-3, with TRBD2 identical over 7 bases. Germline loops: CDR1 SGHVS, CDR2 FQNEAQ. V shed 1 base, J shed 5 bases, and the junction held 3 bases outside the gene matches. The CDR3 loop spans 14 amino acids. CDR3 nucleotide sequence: TGTGCCAGCAGCTTAGTGGCGGGAGTAGATACGCAGTATTTT. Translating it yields CASSLVAGVDTQYF.

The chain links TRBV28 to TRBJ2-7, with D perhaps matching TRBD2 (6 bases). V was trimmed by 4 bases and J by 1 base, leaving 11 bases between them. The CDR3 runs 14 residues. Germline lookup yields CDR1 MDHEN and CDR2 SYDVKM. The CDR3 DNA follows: TGTGCCAGCAGTTGGAGGGGCCGATCCTACGAGCAGTACTTC. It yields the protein CASSWRGRSYEQYF.

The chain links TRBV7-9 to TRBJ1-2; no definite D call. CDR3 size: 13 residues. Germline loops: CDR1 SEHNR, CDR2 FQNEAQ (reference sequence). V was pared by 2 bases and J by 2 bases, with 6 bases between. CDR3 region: CASSLNRNYGYTF. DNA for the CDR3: TGTGCCAGCAGCTTAAACAGAAACTATGGCTACACCTTC. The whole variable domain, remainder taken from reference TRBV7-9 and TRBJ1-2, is DTGVSQNPRHKITKRGQNVTFRCDPISEHNRLYWYRQTLGQGPEFLTYFQNEAQLEKSRLLSDRFSAERPKGSFSTLEIQRTEQGDSAMYLCASSLNRNYGYTFGSGTRLTVV.

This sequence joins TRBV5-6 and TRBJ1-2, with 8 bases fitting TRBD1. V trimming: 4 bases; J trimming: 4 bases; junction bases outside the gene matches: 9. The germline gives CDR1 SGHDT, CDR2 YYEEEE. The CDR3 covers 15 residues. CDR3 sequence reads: CASSPLGQAGYGYTF. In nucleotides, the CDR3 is TGTGCCAGCAGCCCCTTGGGACAGGCGGGCTATGGCTACACCTTC.

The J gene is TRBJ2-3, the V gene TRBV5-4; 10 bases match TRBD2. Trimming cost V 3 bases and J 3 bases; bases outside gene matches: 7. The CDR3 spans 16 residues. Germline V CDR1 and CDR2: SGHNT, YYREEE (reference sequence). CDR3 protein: CASSYKLAGLTDTQYF. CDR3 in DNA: TGTGCCAGCAGCTATAAACTAGCGGGACTTACAGATACGCAGTATTTT.

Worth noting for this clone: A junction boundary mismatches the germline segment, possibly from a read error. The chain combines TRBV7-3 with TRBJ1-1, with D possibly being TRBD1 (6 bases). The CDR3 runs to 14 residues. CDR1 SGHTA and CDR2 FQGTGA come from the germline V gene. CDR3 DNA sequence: TGTGCCAGCAGCCTAACAGGGCGGGATGGTGAAGCTTTCTTT. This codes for CASSLTGRDGEAFF.

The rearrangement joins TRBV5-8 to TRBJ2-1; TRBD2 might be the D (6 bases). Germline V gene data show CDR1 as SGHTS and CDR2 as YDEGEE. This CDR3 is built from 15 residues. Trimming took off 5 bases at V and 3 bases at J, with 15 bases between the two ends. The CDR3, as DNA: TGTGCCAGCAGTTCAGCGGGCCCGAACTACAATGAGCAGTTCTTC. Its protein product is CASSSAGPNYNEQFF.